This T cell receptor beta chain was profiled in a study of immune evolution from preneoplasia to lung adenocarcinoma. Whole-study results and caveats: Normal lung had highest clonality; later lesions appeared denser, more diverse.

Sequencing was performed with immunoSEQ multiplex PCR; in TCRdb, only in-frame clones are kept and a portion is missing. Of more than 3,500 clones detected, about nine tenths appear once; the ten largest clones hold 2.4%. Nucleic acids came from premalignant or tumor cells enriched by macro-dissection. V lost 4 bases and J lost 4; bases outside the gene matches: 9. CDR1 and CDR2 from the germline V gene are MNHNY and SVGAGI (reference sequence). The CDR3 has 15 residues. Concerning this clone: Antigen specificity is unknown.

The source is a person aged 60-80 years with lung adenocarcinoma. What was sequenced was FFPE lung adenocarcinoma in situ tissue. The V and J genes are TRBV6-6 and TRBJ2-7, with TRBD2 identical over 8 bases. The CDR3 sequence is CASSFGGAGRYEQYF. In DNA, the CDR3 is TGTGCCAGCAGTTTCGGGGGGGCCGGGAGATACGAGCAGTACTTC.